This TCR beta chain emerged from a study of OX40 agonist ivuxolimab in advanced cancers. About the study: It was ivuxolimab, an agonistic anti-OX40 (CD134) antibody, that patients were treated with. Aged roughly 23 to 79 with a mean of 60 years, they were about 78% male. Checkpoint inhibitors had been given previously to around 38% of patients.

Profiling relied on immunoSEQ multiplex PCR, and the TCRdb table lists in-frame clones only, not all of them. The profile covers 70,000 or so clones, with around 88% appearing a single time and 2% to 2.5% taken by the ten largest. The sequence was collected from an adult with an advanced solid tumor such as melanoma, head and neck, liver or kidney cancer. Sequenced here: CD4+ or CD8+ T cells sorted from blood, sampled in a trial of the OX40 agonist ivuxolimab.

CDR3: CASSNLNEGPAYEQYF. The CDR3 bases are TGTGCCAGCAGCAATTTGAACGAGGGGCCCGCCTACGAGCAGTACTTC. The chain has TRBV21-1 and TRBJ2-7. TRBV21-1 has pseudogene status. This CDR3 has 16 residues.